This TCR beta chain was observed in a study of T-cell reconstitution after alpha-beta-depleted transplantation in children. The V gene lost 3 bases and the J gene lost 2 bases, with 17 bases spanning the gap. Germline V lookup: CDR1 DFQATT, CDR2 SNEGSKA (reference sequence). This CDR3 is built from 15 residues. This clonotype was detected ten times or more. The library targeted TCRbeta and was prepared with unique molecular identifiers. TCRdb analysed the PCR reads with MiXCR anew, one entry per CDR3 protein. This table has some 600,000 distinct CDR3 sequences, approximately 12% appearing once. The material was PBMCs, mostly from graft donor cells, obtained 360 days after TCRalphabeta/CD19-depleted stem cell transplant. The TCR sequence derives from a male patient younger than 18 who had a stem cell transplant for acute myeloid leukemia, so the T cells may come from the graft donor. The V call is TRBV20-1, the J call TRBJ2-7; D gene ambiguous. The CDR3 bases are TGCAGTGCTAGCCCTAATCTCGTCCTGACCTACGAGCAGTACTTC. This codes for CSASPNLVLTYEQYF.